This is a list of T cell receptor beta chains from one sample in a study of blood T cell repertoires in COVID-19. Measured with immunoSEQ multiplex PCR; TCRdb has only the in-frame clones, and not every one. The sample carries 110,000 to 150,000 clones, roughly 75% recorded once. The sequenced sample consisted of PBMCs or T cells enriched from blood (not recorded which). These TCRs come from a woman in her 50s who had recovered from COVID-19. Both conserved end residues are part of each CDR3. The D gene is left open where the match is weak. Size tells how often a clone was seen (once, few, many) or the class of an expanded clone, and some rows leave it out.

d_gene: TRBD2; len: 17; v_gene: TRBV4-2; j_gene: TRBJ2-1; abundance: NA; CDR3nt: TGTGCCAGCAGCCAAGATCCTCCTAGCGGGGGCCGCAATGAGCAGTTCTTC; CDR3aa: CASSQDPPSGGRNEQFF
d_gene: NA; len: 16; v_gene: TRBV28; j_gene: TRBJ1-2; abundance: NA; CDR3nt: TGTGCCAGCAGTGCAATCCCCGGGACACTTTCCCATGGCTACACCTTC; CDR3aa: CASSAIPGTLSHGYTF
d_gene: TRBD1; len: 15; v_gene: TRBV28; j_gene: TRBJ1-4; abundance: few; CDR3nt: TGTGCCAGCAGTTCAGGAGGACAGGGGGGGGAAAAACTGTTTTTT; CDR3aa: CASSSGGQGGEKLFF
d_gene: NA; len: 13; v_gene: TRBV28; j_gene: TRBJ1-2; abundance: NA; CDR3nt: TGTGCCAGCAGCCAGATGGCAGCAGGGGGCTACACCTTC; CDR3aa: CASSQMAAGGYTF
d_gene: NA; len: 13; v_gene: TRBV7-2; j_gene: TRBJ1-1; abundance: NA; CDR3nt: TGTGCCAGCAGCTTCTCAGGGGTCACTGAAGCTTTCTTT; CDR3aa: CASSFSGVTEAFF
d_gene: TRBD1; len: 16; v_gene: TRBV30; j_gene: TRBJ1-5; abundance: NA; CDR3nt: TGTGCCTGGAGCCTAGGGGGGACAGGGGGACATCAGCCCCAGCATTTT; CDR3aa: CAWSLGGTGGHQPQHF
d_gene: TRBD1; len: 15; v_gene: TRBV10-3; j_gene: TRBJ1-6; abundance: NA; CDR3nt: TGTGCCATCAGGGACTCTGGGACAGATCATTCACCCCTCCACTTT; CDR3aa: CAIRDSGTDHSPLHF
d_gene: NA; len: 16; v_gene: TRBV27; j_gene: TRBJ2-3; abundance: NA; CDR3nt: TGTGCCAGCAGTTTAAGGGACACCCTAATCACAGATACGCAGTATTTT; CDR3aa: CASSLRDTLITDTQYF
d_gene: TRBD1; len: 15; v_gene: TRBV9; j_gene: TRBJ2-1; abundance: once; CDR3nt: TGTGCCAGTCTCCCGGGACAGGGCCGTTTCAATGAGCAGTTCTTC; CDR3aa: CASLPGQGRFNEQFF
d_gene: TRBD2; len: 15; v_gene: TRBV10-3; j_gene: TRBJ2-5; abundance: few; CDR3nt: TGTGCCATAAGGACTAGCGGGGCGGGGGGTGAGACCCAGTACTTC; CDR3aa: CAIRTSGAGGETQYF
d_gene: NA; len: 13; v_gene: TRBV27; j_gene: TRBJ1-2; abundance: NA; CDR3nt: TGTGCCAGCAGGGAGGGGTTTTCCTATGGCTACACCTTC; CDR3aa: CASREGFSYGYTF
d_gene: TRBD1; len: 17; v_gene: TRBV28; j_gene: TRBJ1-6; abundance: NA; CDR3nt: TGTGCCAGCAGTCGACCGGGACAGGGGAGGTGGGGTTCACCCCTCCACTTT; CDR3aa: CASSRPGQGRWGSPLHF
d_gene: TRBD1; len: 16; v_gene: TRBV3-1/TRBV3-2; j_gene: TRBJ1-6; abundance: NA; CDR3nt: TGTGCCAGCAGCCTATTTCCCGGGACAGGGAATTCACCCCTCCACTTT; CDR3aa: CASSLFPGTGNSPLHF
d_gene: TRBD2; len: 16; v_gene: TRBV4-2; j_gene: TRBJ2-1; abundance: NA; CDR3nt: TGTGCCAGCAGCCAAGATGGGACTAGCGCATACAATGAGCAGTTCTTC; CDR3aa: CASSQDGTSAYNEQFF
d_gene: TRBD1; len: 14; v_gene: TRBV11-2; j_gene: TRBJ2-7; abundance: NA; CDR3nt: TGTGCCAGCAGCACCAGGACAGGCTCCTACGAGCAGTACTTC; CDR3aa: CASSTRTGSYEQYF